This is a list of T cell receptor beta chains from one sample in a study of response to subunit inactivated influenza vaccine. TCRdb analysed the RT-PCR reads with MiXCR anew, one entry per CDR3 protein. The table has about 160,000 distinct CDR3 sequences, about 11% seen once. The specimen was CD8+ T cells sorted from PBMCs, collected about 24 months after vaccination. These receptors came from a man aged 50 to 75 who received an inactivated influenza vaccine. CDR3s include the opening cysteine and the closing phenylalanine or tryptophan. The order of the fields is clone size, J gene, D gene, V gene, CDR3 protein, CDR3 DNA. D genes are given only for firm matches. Only some rows state a clone size, as once, few, many or a class for expanded clones.

few	TRBJ1-2	NA	TRBV11-2	CASSLRTYGYTF	TGTGCCAGCAGCCTAAGGACATATGGCTACACCTTC
NA	TRBJ2-5	NA	TRBV9	CASSVGASTQETQYF	TGTGCCAGCAGCGTAGGGGCAAGTACTCAAGAGACCCAGTACTTC
many	TRBJ2-1	NA	TRBV6-5	CASSYPRGGYNEQFF	TGTGCCAGCAGTTACCCCCGAGGAGGGTACAATGAGCAGTTCTTC
NA	TRBJ2-7	NA	TRBV10-3	CAIRFDGNSYEQYF	TGTGCCATCAGGTTTGACGGGAACTCCTACGAGCAGTACTTC
NA	TRBJ2-1	NA	TRBV7-9	CASSHPHTGPYNEQFF	TGTGCCAGCAGCCATCCCCATACAGGGCCCTACAATGAGCAGTTCTTC
many	TRBJ1-5	TRBD1	TRBV19	CASSLRDSSNQPQHF	TGTGCCAGTAGTCTAAGGGACAGTAGCAATCAGCCCCAGCATTTT
many	TRBJ1-1	TRBD1	TRBV2	CASSESGTENTEAFF	TGTGCCAGTAGCGAAAGCGGGACAGAGAACACTGAAGCTTTCTTT
many	TRBJ2-3	NA	TRBV28	CASSFSFGGTDTQYF	TGTGCCAGCAGTTTTTCCTTCGGGGGCACAGATACGCAGTATTTT
NA	TRBJ2-2	TRBD2	TRBV7-8	CATSASGGWIGELFF	TGTGCCACCTCGGCTAGCGGGGGGTGGATCGGGGAGCTGTTTTTT
NA	TRBJ2-3	NA	TRBV4-2	CASSQDLAASTDTQYF	TGCGCCAGCAGCCAAGATCTAGCTGCAAGCACAGATACGCAGTATTTT
NA	TRBJ1-5	NA	TRBV9	CASSVGRGDQGQPQHF	TGTGCCAGCAGCGTAGGGCGGGGGGATCAGGGTCAGCCCCAGCATTTT
few	TRBJ2-7	NA	TRBV3-1	CASSPGAYGYEQYF	TGTGCCAGCAGCCCCGGAGCGTACGGCTACGAGCAGTACTTC
few	TRBJ1-1	TRBD1	TRBV11-1	CASSLAEGGQGDTEAFF	TGTGCCAGCAGCTTAGCGGAAGGGGGACAGGGGGACACTGAAGCTTTCTTT
few	TRBJ2-1	NA	TRBV10-2	CASSLSRAYEQFF	TGCGCCAGCAGCCTTAGTCGGGCTTATGAGCAGTTCTTC
NA	TRBJ1-2	NA	TRBV15	CATSRDLDLGGYTF	TGTGCCACCAGCAGAGATCTCGACTTAGGTGGCTACACCTTC
NA	TRBJ2-2	TRBD2	TRBV7-6	CASSLFGGAPGQLFF	TGTGCCAGCAGCTTATTCGGGGGGGCCCCCGGGCAGCTGTTTTTT
few	TRBJ2-1	TRBD1	TRBV24-1	CATSDFGDSSYNEQFF	TGTGCCACCAGTGATTTCGGGGACAGTTCCTACAATGAGCAGTTCTTC
many	TRBJ2-1	TRBD1	TRBV27	CASSLYTGGSYNEQFF	TGTGCCAGCAGTTTATATACAGGGGGAAGCTACAATGAGCAGTTCTTC
NA	TRBJ2-5	TRBD1	TRBV9	CASSAGGRQETQYF	TGTGCCAGCAGTGCAGGGGGCCGGCAAGAGACCCAGTACTTC
NA	TRBJ2-1	NA	TRBV24-1	CATSDARDGYNEQFF	TGTGCCACCAGTGATGCCCGGGACGGGTACAATGAGCAGTTCTTC
few	TRBJ2-5	NA	TRBV24-1	CATSDYEEETQYF	TGTGCCACCAGTGATTACGAGGAAGAGACCCAGTACTTC
few	TRBJ2-2	TRBD2	TRBV10-3	CATVAGTRNTGELFF	TGTGCCACCGTTGCCGGGACTAGGAACACCGGGGAGCTGTTTTTT
NA	TRBJ2-1	TRBD1	TRBV12-3/TRBV12-4	CASSRGRGQYNEQFF	TGTGCCAGCAGTCGGGGCAGGGGGCAATACAATGAGCAGTTCTTC
NA	TRBJ2-3	NA	TRBV2	CTRSLKSDLRRLSDTQYF	TGTACCCGCAGTTTAAAGTCGGACCTCCGCCGACTATCAGATACGCAGTATTTT
NA	TRBJ2-7	TRBD2	TRBV5-1	CASSLTSEAYEQYF	TGCGCCAGCAGCTTGACTAGCGAAGCCTACGAGCAGTACTTC
NA	TRBJ1-2	NA	TRBV27	CASGVGTAYGYTF	TGTGCCAGCGGCGTGGGAACAGCCTATGGCTACACCTTC
NA	TRBJ2-1	NA	TRBV11-2	CASSFEGKHNEQFF	TGTGCCAGCAGCTTTGAGGGGAAACACAATGAGCAGTTCTTC
few	TRBJ1-2	NA	TRBV9	CASSASGAYGYTF	TGTGCCAGCAGCGCATCCGGGGCCTATGGCTACACCTTC
few	TRBJ1-6	NA	TRBV13	CASSYNRELSPLHF	TGTGCCAGCAGCTACAACAGGGAGCTCTCACCCCTCCACTTT
few	TRBJ2-1	TRBD2	TRBV13	CASSELRTSAAYNEQFF	TGTGCCAGCAGCGAACTGAGGACTAGCGCTGCCTACAATGAGCAGTTCTTC
once	TRBJ2-7	NA	TRBV19	CASSIVEGIAYEQYF	TGTGCCAGTAGTATAGTAGAGGGAATAGCCTACGAGCAGTACTTC
few	TRBJ1-2	TRBD1	TRBV20-1	CSARQGRARVYGYTF	TGCAGTGCTCGACAGGGGAGAGCCCGAGTCTATGGCTACACCTTC
NA	TRBJ2-2	NA	TRBV4-3	CASSQVQGPGELFF	TGCGCCAGCAGCCAAGTGCAGGGTCCCGGGGAGCTGTTTTTT
few	TRBJ2-7	TRBD1	TRBV4-3	CASSQESRGLGEQYF	TGCGCCAGCAGCCAAGAAAGCAGGGGGCTCGGCGAGCAGTACTTC
NA	TRBJ1-1	NA	TRBV20-1	CSARVRATEAFF	TGCAGTGCTAGAGTCAGGGCCACTGAAGCTTTCTTT
few	TRBJ2-5	TRBD1	TRBV6-5	CASSYDEGARETQYF	TGTGCCAGCAGTTACGATGAGGGGGCGAGGGAGACCCAGTACTTC
many	TRBJ2-7	TRBD1	TRBV24-1	CATSGGTGTGNYEQYF	TGTGCCACCAGTGGCGGAACCGGGACAGGGAACTACGAGCAGTACTTC
NA	TRBJ2-7	TRBD2	TRBV27	CASRLAGETYEQYF	TGTGCCAGCAGACTAGCGGGGGAGACCTACGAGCAGTACTTC
NA	TRBJ2-1	TRBD1	TRBV7-9	CASSSPGQGLYNEQFF	TGTGCCAGCAGCTCGCCGGGACAGGGGCTTTACAATGAGCAGTTCTTC
NA	TRBJ2-1	TRBD1	TRBV29-1	CSVEYRGVDNEQFF	TGCAGCGTTGAGTACAGGGGGGTAGACAATGAGCAGTTCTTC
many	TRBJ2-7	TRBD2	TRBV7-9	CASSSGGHYEQYF	TGTGCCAGCAGCTCGGGAGGACACTACGAGCAGTACTTC
few	TRBJ2-1	TRBD2	TRBV2	CASGPRAGVYNEQFF	TGTGCCAGCGGCCCGAGGGCGGGGGTCTACAATGAGCAGTTCTTC
many	TRBJ1-1	NA	TRBV5-1	CASSLVTGNTEAFF	TGCGCCAGCAGCTTGGTTACCGGGAACACTGAAGCTTTCTTT
few	TRBJ2-7	NA	TRBV21-1	CASSRDTFCEQYF	TGTGCCAGCAGCCGGGACACCTTCTGCGAGCAGTACTTC
many	TRBJ2-2	NA	TRBV7-2	CASSLWENTGELFF	TGTGCCAGCAGCTTATGGGAGAACACCGGGGAGCTGTTTTTT
few	TRBJ2-5	TRBD2	TRBV13	CASSFSGAGGLETQYF	TGTGCCAGCAGCTTCTCGGGCGCGGGGGGGCTGGAGACCCAGTACTTC
many	TRBJ2-3	TRBD2	TRBV10-3	CAISMTSGSADTQYF	TGTGCCATCAGTATGACTAGCGGGAGTGCAGATACGCAGTATTTT
NA	TRBJ2-1	NA	TRBV6-1	CASRFIGGSYNEQFF	TGTGCCAGCAGATTCATAGGGGGCTCCTACAATGAGCAGTTCTTC
NA	TRBJ2-6	NA	TRBV7-2	CASSLAGGPVSGANVLTF	TGTGCCAGCAGCTTAGCGGGGGGGCCGGTCTCTGGGGCCAACGTCCTGACTTTC
NA	TRBJ2-3	NA	TRBV27	CASSSILVGADTQYF	TGTGCCAGCAGTTCGATACTGGTCGGAGCAGATACGCAGTATTTT
once	TRBJ1-1	NA	TRBV20-1	CSATMTLRPTEAFF	TGCAGTGCCACCATGACGTTGAGGCCCACTGAAGCTTTCTTT
NA	TRBJ2-2	TRBD1	TRBV2	CASSEQGAFTGELFF	TGTGCCAGCAGTGAACAGGGGGCGTTCACCGGGGAGCTGTTTTTT
NA	TRBJ2-1	TRBD1	TRBV10-3	CATDRRDRGHNEQFF	TGTGCCACCGACCGCAGGGACAGGGGGCACAATGAGCAGTTCTTC
many	TRBJ2-5	NA	TRBV7-9	CASSLDGGVLETQYF	TGTGCCAGCAGCTTAGACGGGGGCGTCTTGGAGACCCAGTACTTC
once	TRBJ1-4	NA	TRBV4-3	CASSQQGGSEKLFF	TGCGCCAGCAGCCAACAGGGCGGGAGTGAAAAACTGTTTTTT
few	TRBJ1-1	TRBD1	TRBV28	CASSLFTGTGTEAFF	TGTGCCAGCAGTTTATTCACCGGGACAGGGACTGAAGCTTTCTTT
many	TRBJ1-1	NA	TRBV2	CASSAWSMGNTEAFF	TGTGCCAGCAGTGCCTGGAGTATGGGAAACACTGAAGCTTTCTTT
few	TRBJ2-5	TRBD2	TRBV20-1	CSARREGETQYF	TGCAGTGCTAGGCGGGAGGGGGAGACCCAGTACTTC
NA	TRBJ2-5	TRBD2	TRBV24-1	CATSDSGLLLYF	TGTGCCACCAGTGATTCGGGACTACTTCTGTACTTC